The clone carrying this T cell receptor beta chain turned up a few times. Its antigen is currently unknown. Germline loops: CDR1 DFQATT, CDR2 SNEGSKA (reference sequence). V lost 0 bases, J lost 7 bases, and 13 bases lay in between. CDR3 length equals 15 residues. It was with a sample-barcoded 5' primer and a J-beta primer mix that a second PCR of roughly 7 to 12 cycles was run. A template-switch adaptor that had 12 random nucleotides put a tag on each cDNA molecule. TCRdb fed the 5' RACE reads into MiXCR, producing one record per CDR3 protein. The data show around 900,000 distinct CDR3 sequences, 45% to 60% seen once. The data were taken from a study of blood T cells in healthy people across ages. Study-level points and caveats: Aged donors had fewer naive CD4+ cells and lower diversity than long-lived donors.

This clonotype was obtained from a woman aged 60 to 75 in good health. The V and J genes are TRBV20-1 and TRBJ1-6, with no clear D. The source material was blood. In DNA form, the CDR3 reads TGCAGTGCTAGAGATCGGGCAGTATGGAATTCACCCCTCCACTTT. It codes for CSARDRAVWNSPLHF.